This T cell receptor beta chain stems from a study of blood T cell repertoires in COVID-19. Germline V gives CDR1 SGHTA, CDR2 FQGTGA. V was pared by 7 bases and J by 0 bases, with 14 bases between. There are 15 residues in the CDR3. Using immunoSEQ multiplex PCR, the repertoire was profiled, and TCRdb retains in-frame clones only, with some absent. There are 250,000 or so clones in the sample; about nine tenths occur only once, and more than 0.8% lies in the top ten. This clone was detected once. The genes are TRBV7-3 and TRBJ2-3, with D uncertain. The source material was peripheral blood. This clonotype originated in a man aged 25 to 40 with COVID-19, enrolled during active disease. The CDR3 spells CASMASATSTDTQYF. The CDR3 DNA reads TGTGCCAGCATGGCCAGCGCGACTAGCACAGATACGCAGTATTTT.